The sequence of this T cell receptor (beta chain) was determined in a study of shared clonotypes between healthy human individuals. Study overall: A few men and a couple of women, aged 18 to 49, were donors.

The CDR3 is 17 residues long. Germline lookup yields CDR1 SGHKS and CDR2 YYEKEE (reference sequence). Deletions cut 1 base from V and 5 bases from J, with 19 bases between. Replicate sorted-subset PCRs were loaded with approximately 190 ng DNA, 31,000 or so T cell genomes. Method: immunoSEQ multiplex PCR; TCRdb's copy keeps in-frame clones and lacks some. Among roughly 1.4 million clones listed, approximately 98.5% were seen once. General study results and limits: Of the naive CD4 clonotypes, around 4.7% were shared across several donors.

Remarks on this clone: Its cognate antigen is unknown.

Sample: naive CD4+ T cells sorted from blood. The subset denotes: CD45RA+ positively selected. The chain carries TRBV5-5 and TRBJ1-5; TRBD1 might be the D (5 bases). This receptor was obtained from a man aged 25 to 45 in good health. The CDR3 bases are TGTGCCAGCAGCTTGAGAACAGGCCTTAAGGGAGATCAGCCCCAGCATTTT. It codes for CASSLRTGLKGDQPQHF.